This T cell receptor (beta chain) is drawn from a study of blood T cell repertoires in COVID-19. Some clones are missing from TCRdb's copy, which holds only in-frame ones; the method was immunoSEQ multiplex PCR. The top ten hold 0.95% to 1.5% of the sample, which has approximately 270,000 clones, over 80% seen once. This clone was seen once. This TCR was sampled from a human donor in a cohort exposed to, infected with or recovered from COVID-19 (not recorded which). The donor label of this sample is uncertain. Sequencing input: PBMCs or T cells enriched from blood (not recorded which).

For the CDR3, the DNA is TGTGCCAGCAGCGTGGGGACAGGGGCCTACAATGAGCAGTTCTTC. Amino acids: CASSVGTGAYNEQFF. The V gene is TRBV9, the J gene TRBJ2-1, with 10 bases fitting TRBD1. CDR1 is SGDLS, CDR2 YYNGEE, per germline. Trimming at V came to 2 bases and at J to 2 bases, leaving 1 base not matched to a gene. This CDR3 has 15 amino acids. The full variable domain, its missing parts supplied by reference TRBV9 and TRBJ2-1, is DSGVTQTPKHLITATGQRVTLRCSPRSGDLSVYWYQQSLDQGLQFLIQYYNGEERAKGNILERFSAQQFPDLHSELNLSSLELGDSALYFCASSVGTGAYNEQFFGPGTRLTVL.